The 24 T cell receptor beta chains below all came from one sample that was sequenced in a study of blood T cell repertoires in COVID-19. Profiled with immunoSEQ multiplex PCR; TCRdb holds only in-frame clones, not every one. The data contain about 400,000 clones, 70% to 90% of them singletons. What was sequenced was PBMCs or T cells enriched from blood (not recorded which). These receptors were taken from a man in his forties or fifties in a cohort exposed to, infected with or recovered from COVID-19 (not recorded which).

This chain joins TRBV6-5 and TRBJ1-4; D call uncertain. Germline assignment: CDR1 MNHEY and CDR2 SVGAGI. The germline V and J ends were trimmed by 0 bases and 8 bases, with 10 bases remaining between them. This CDR3 has 14 residues. The CDR3 sequence: CASSYSGVGEKLFF. The CDR3 DNA reads as TGTGCCAGCAGTTACTCCGGGGTAGGGGAAAAACTGTTTTTT.

The chain has TRBV24-1 and TRBJ1-5, with no clear D. This CDR3 is 10 amino acids long. The V end was cut by 7 bases, the J end by 9 bases, with 6 bases between. Germline V lookup: CDR1 KGHDR, CDR2 SFDVKD. The CDR3 DNA follows: TGTGCCACCAGAGACTGGCCCCAGCATTTT. Its translation is CATRDWPQHF.

The chain is built from TRBV2 and TRBJ2-7; 13 bases are shared with TRBD2. V shed 7 bases and J 6 bases; nucleotides not matched to a gene: 3. Germline V CDR1 and CDR2: SNHLY, FYNNEI. The CDR3 is 13 residues long. CDR3 in DNA: TGTGCCAGCAACGGACTAGCGGGAGCCGAGCAGTACTTC. Translating gives CASNGLAGAEQYF.

This clone was found a few times. The chain is built from TRBV27 and TRBJ1-2; 7 bases are a match to TRBD1. Unmatched junction bases numbered 10, after V lost 5 bases and J lost 7 bases. This CDR3 contains 14 residues. CDR1 is MNHEY and CDR2 is SMNVEV in the germline V gene (reference sequence). This CDR3 reads CASSPRGRKFGYTF. CDR3 nucleotides: TGTGCCAGCAGTCCCAGGGGGAGGAAGTTTGGCTACACCTTC.

The chain is built from TRBV5-4 and TRBJ2-7, with TRBD2 identical over 8 bases. The trim removed 4 bases at V and 3 bases at J, leaving 3 bases unmatched. The V gene's germline CDR1 is SGHNT and CDR2 YYREEE (reference sequence). The CDR3 consists of 13 residues. Here the CDR3 DNA reads TGTGCCAGCAGCAAAGGGACTAGCTACGAGCAGTACTTC. Amino acids: CASSKGTSYEQYF.

V gene TRBV10-3 combines with J gene TRBJ1-3; D uncertain. The germline V and J ends were trimmed by 6 bases and 2 bases, with 8 bases remaining between them. The CDR3 length is 13 residues. Looked up from germline, CDR1 is ENHRY and CDR2 is SYGVKD. DNA of the CDR3: TGTGCCATCAGCGGCGGAACTGGAAACACCATATATTTT. This gives the protein CAISGGTGNTIYF.

V usage is TRBV5-1 and J usage is TRBJ2-7, with 16 bases lining up with TRBD2. V lost 4 bases and J lost 4; bases outside the gene matches: 8. The CDR3 extends over 17 amino acids. Per germline, CDR1 SGHRS and CDR2 YFSETQ. The CDR3 reads CASSPGLGLAGGYEQYF. For the CDR3, the DNA is TGCGCCAGCAGCCCAGGCCTGGGACTAGCGGGAGGGTACGAGCAGTACTTC. The full variable domain, its missing parts supplied by reference TRBV5-1 and TRBJ2-7, is KAGVTQTPRYLIKTRGQQVTLSCSPISGHRSVSWYQQTPGQGLQFLFEYFSETQRNKGNFPGRFSGRQFSNSRSEMNVSTLELGDSALYLCASSPGLGLAGGYEQYFGPGTRLTVT.

The chain recombines TRBV19 with TRBJ1-1, with 9 bases matching TRBD1. Losses at the gene ends were 3 bases for V and 6 bases for J; bases not matched to a gene: 8. The CDR3 contains 15 residues. CDR1 is LNHDA and CDR2 is SQIVND in the germline V gene (reference sequence). Here the CDR3 reads CASSIRTGVSSEAFF. The DNA of the CDR3 is TGTGCCAGTAGTATCCGGACAGGGGTGTCTTCTGAAGCTTTCTTT. Together with reference TRBV19 and TRBJ1-1, the CDR3 gives the full variable domain: DGGITQSPKYLFRKEGQNVTLSCEQNLNHDAMYWYRQDPGQGLRLIYYSQIVNDFQKGDIAEGYSVSREKKESFPLTVTSAQKNPTAFYLCASSIRTGVSSEAFFGQGTRLTVV.

The rearrangement links TRBV6-5 to TRBJ1-2; the match to TRBD1 covers 10 bases. Germline loops: CDR1 MNHEY, CDR2 SVGAGI. V was clipped by 4 bases and J by 3 bases; unmatched bases: 5. This CDR3 is built from 15 residues. CDR3 nucleotide sequence: TGTGCCAGCAGTTCCAGGACAGGGGGAGACTATGGCTACACCTTC. This encodes CASSSRTGGDYGYTF.

The chain recombines TRBV4-2 with TRBJ2-1; D might be TRBD2 (7 bases). The V gene lost 1 base and the J gene lost 8 bases, with 21 bases spanning the gap. The CDR3 loop spans 17 amino acids. CDR1 LGHNA and CDR2 YNFKEQ come from the germline V gene. The CDR3 DNA reads TGTGCCAGCAGCCAAGCTTCAGGACCGGCGCGGGGGCATGAGCAGTTCTTC. Amino acid sequence: CASSQASGPARGHEQFF.

The J gene is TRBJ1-2, the V gene TRBV30, with TRBD1 as a possible D gene (6 bases). Looked up from germline, CDR1 is GTSNPN and CDR2 is SVGIG (reference sequence). Trimming shortened V by 5 bases and J by 4 bases, and 11 bases separated the two germline ends. The CDR3 loop spans 12 amino acids. CDR3 coding DNA: TGTGCCTGGTCGCAGGGGTTCTATGGCTACACCTTC. As protein: CAWSQGFYGYTF.

This sequence joins TRBV28 and TRBJ2-7; D possibly corresponds to TRBD1 (6 bases). V lost 5 bases and J 7 bases, leaving 24 bases between the germline ends. CDR1 MDHEN and CDR2 SYDVKM come from the germline V gene. The CDR3 runs 16 residues. DNA for the CDR3: TGTGCCAGCAGTACCCTTTTTAGCGCAGCGACAGGTGAGCAGTACTTC. Translated: CASSTLFSAATGEQYF.

V gene TRBV7-2 combines with J gene TRBJ2-7, with TRBD2 identical over 9 bases. The J segment lost 3 bases and the V segment lost 2 bases, leaving 2 bases of the junction unmatched. CDR1 and CDR2 from the germline V gene are SGHTA and FQGNSA. CDR3 length equals 14 residues. The CDR3 reads CASSLSREGYEQYF. The CDR3 nucleotides are TGTGCCAGCAGCTTATCGCGGGAGGGCTACGAGCAGTACTTC.

The chain uses TRBV10-3 and TRBJ1-1; 9 nucleotides align to TRBD1. Germline V gene sequence: CDR1 ENHRY, CDR2 SYGVKD. The trim removed 3 bases at V and 1 base at J, leaving 3 bases unmatched. This CDR3 spans 15 amino acids. The CDR3 sequence is CAISDPGQGNTEAFF. CDR3 nucleotides: TGTGCCATCAGTGACCCGGGACAGGGGAACACTGAAGCTTTCTTT.

This clone has only a few counts. The chain employs TRBV5-6 and TRBJ1-2; D perhaps matches TRBD1 (5 bases). The germline CDR1 and CDR2 sequences are SGHDT and YYEEEE. This CDR3 spans 14 amino acids. The germline V and J ends were trimmed by 5 bases and 3 bases, with 14 bases remaining between them. The CDR3 DNA reads as TGTGCCAGCAGACGGGAGGAAGGGGACTATGGCTACACCTTC. Protein: CASRREEGDYGYTF. The full variable domain, its missing parts supplied by reference TRBV5-6 and TRBJ1-2, is DAGVTQSPTHLIKTRGQQVTLRCSPKSGHDTVSWYQQALGQGPQFIFQYYEEEERQRGNFPDRFSGHQFPNYSSELNVNALLLGDSALYLCASRREEGDYGYTFGSGTRLTVV.

This clone was detected ten times or more. The chain uses TRBV19 and TRBJ2-1, with TRBD2 matching over 10 bases. With V trimmed by 3 bases and J by 7 bases, 6 bases remained unmatched. The CDR3 covers 15 residues. The germline gives CDR1 LNHDA, CDR2 SQIVND (reference sequence). This CDR3 reads CASSIGTSAGNEQFF. CDR3 nucleotide sequence: TGTGCCAGTAGTATCGGGACTAGCGCAGGGAATGAGCAGTTCTTC. Full variable domain (remainder filled in from reference TRBV19 and TRBJ2-1): DGGITQSPKYLFRKEGQNVTLSCEQNLNHDAMYWYRQDPGQGLRLIYYSQIVNDFQKGDIAEGYSVSREKKESFPLTVTSAQKNPTAFYLCASSIGTSAGNEQFFGPGTRLTVL.

This chain uses TRBV7-9 with TRBJ1-1; TRBD1 is a possible D gene (5 bases). V was pared by 0 bases and J by 4 bases, with 9 bases between. Germline lookup yields CDR1 SEHNR and CDR2 FQNEAQ (reference sequence). CDR3 size: 14 residues. The CDR3 sequence is CASSLASRVTEAFF. The CDR3 nucleotides read TGTGCCAGCAGCTTAGCGTCCAGGGTCACTGAAGCTTTCTTT. Combining the CDR3 with reference TRBV7-9 and TRBJ1-1 gives the whole variable domain DTGVSQNPRHKITKRGQNVTFRCDPISEHNRLYWYRQTLGQGPEFLTYFQNEAQLEKSRLLSDRFSAERPKGSFSTLEIQRTEQGDSAMYLCASSLASRVTEAFFGQGTRLTVV.

The J gene is TRBJ2-3, the V gene TRBV6-1; 10 bases map to TRBD2. This CDR3 is 16 amino acids long. Per the germline V gene, CDR1 is MNHNS and CDR2 is SASEGT. V trimming: 4 bases; J trimming: 4 bases; junction bases outside the gene matches: 8. The CDR3 here is CASSGSGRAAADTQYF. The CDR3 DNA reads as TGTGCCAGCAGTGGGAGCGGGAGGGCCGCCGCAGATACGCAGTATTTT.

A few counts support this clone. This chain links TRBV5-6 with TRBJ1-2; 8 bases align to TRBD1. V gave up 2 bases and J gave up 3 bases; unmatched junction bases: 3. Germline loops: CDR1 SGHDT, CDR2 YYEEEE. This CDR3 region has 14 residues. CDR3 residues: CASSFQGQDYGYTF. CDR3 DNA sequence: TGTGCCAGCAGCTTTCAGGGACAGGACTATGGCTACACCTTC.

The rearrangement joins TRBV30 to TRBJ1-5; D perhaps matches TRBD1 (5 bases). V lost 1 base and J 0 bases, leaving 10 bases between the germline ends. Germline V gives CDR1 GTSNPN, CDR2 SVGIG (reference sequence). The CDR3 length is 15 residues. The CDR3 nucleotides read TGTGCCTGGAGTGGCCAGGGTCTTAGCAATCAGCCCCAGCATTTT. As protein: CAWSGQGLSNQPQHF.

The chain couples TRBV19 to TRBJ1-5, with TRBD1 matching over 9 bases. The CDR3 spans 16 residues. Germline CDR1 LNHDA, CDR2 SQIVND (reference sequence). The V segment lost 6 bases and the J segment 4 bases; nucleotides outside the gene matches: 10. The CDR3 loop reads CASREPGQGTNQPQHF. The DNA of the CDR3 is TGTGCCAGTAGGGAACCGGGACAGGGAACAAATCAGCCCCAGCATTTT.

This chain connects TRBV27 to TRBJ1-1; D uncertain. Germline-derived CDR1 and CDR2 are MNHEY and SMNVEV (reference sequence). V was pared by 5 bases and J by 4 bases, with 8 bases between. CDR3 length: 12 amino acids. The CDR3 sequence: CASSRLGTEAFF. In DNA, the CDR3 is TGTGCCAGCAGTCGTCTAGGCACTGAAGCTTTCTTT.

The J gene is TRBJ1-2, the V gene TRBV7-9; D is perhaps TRBD1 (5 bases). This CDR3 has 13 residues. The germline V gene has CDR1 SEHNR and CDR2 FQNEAQ (reference sequence). Trimming left V 5 bases short and J 7 bases short, with 14 bases between. The chain's CDR3 is CASSPSDRFGYTF. CDR3 nucleotides: TGTGCCAGCAGCCCCTCCGACAGATTTGGCTACACCTTC.

CDR3 protein: CASKRSGGVANTGELFF. CDR3 DNA sequence: TGTGCCAGCAAGCGTTCAGGGGGAGTCGCGAACACCGGGGAGCTGTTTTTT. V gene TRBV27 combines with J gene TRBJ2-2; 7 nucleotides match TRBD1. CDR1 is MNHEY, CDR2 SMNVEV, per germline (reference sequence). The CDR3 is made up of 17 amino acids. V trimming: 7 bases; J trimming: 0 bases; junction bases outside the gene matches: 11.